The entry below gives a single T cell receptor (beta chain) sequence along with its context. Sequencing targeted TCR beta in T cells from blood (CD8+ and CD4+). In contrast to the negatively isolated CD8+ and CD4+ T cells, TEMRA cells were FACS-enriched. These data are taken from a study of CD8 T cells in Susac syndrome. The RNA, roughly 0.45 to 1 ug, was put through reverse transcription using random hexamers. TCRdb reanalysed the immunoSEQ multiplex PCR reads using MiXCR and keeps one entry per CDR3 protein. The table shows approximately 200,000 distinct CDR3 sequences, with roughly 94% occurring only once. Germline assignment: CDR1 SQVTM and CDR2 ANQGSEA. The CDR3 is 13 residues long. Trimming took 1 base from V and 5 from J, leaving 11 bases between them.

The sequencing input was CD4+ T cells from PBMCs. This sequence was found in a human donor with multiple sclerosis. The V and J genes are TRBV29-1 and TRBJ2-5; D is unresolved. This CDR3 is CSVEVMRRETQYF. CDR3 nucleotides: TGCAGCGTTGAAGTAATGAGAAGGGAGACCCAGTACTTC.